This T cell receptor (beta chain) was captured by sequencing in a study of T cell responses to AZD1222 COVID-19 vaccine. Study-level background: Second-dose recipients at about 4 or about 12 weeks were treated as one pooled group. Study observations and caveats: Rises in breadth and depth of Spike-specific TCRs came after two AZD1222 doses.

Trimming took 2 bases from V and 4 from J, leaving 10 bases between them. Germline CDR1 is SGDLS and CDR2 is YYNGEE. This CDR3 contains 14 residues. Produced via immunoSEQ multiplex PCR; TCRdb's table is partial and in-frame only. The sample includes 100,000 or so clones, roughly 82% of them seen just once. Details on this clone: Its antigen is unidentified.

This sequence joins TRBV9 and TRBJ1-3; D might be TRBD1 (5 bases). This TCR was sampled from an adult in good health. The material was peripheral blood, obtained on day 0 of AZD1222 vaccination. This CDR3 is CASSVGAVGNTIYF. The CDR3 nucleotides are TGTGCCAGCAGCGTTGGGGCCGTCGGAAACACCATATATTTT.